This paragraph reports one T cell receptor beta chain. Only in-frame clones appear in the TCRdb table, and some are missing; sequencing was by immunoSEQ multiplex PCR. The sample holds hundreds of thousands of clones, roughly 72% seen once. The data derive from a study of shared clonotypes between healthy human individuals. Study information: With ages of 18 to 49, the donors were a couple of women and three men.

Sequenced material: PBMCs. This sequence originates from a woman between 40 and 50 years old in good health. Some clones in this sample may be carry-over from other donors' samples.

As DNA, the CDR3 is TGTGCCAGCAAGTGGAAAGGGCGCTTGCAATACGAGCAGTACTTC. Translating it yields CASKWKGRLQYEQYF. The chain couples TRBV6-5 to TRBJ2-7; D not certain. Trimming took 7 bases from V and 4 from J, leaving 20 bases between them. CDR3 size: 15 residues. The V gene's germline CDR1 is MNHEY and CDR2 SVGAGI.